This T cell receptor beta chain was retrieved from a study of blood T cells in healthy people across ages (dated by TCRdb to about 2015). Study-wide context: In model experiments, template switching captured roughly one uniquely barcoded TCR beta cDNA molecule for every two T cells. Four age groups were formed from the donors: young (average approximately 17 years), middle-aged (approximately 42), aged (under 70) and long-lived (approximately 78). The study analyzed two additional independent replicas of 1 million unique cDNA reads from the same blood draw for two donors, one aged 18 to 30 and one aged 80 or older. To track age-related changes in TCR beta repertoire diversity, the study relied on deep sequencing normalized with unique cDNA molecular identifiers. To avoid experimental bias, donors of different ages were distributed randomly across sequencing lanes. General conclusions and limits of the study: Estimates of total diversity from one million sequenced T cells were regarded as lower bounds and underestimates. Because profiling used bulk unsorted PBMCs, naive and antigen-experienced compartments could not be compared conclusively. Observed TCR beta diversity per million T cells fell roughly linearly with age, and a significant reduction was already apparent by age about 43. Compared with the aged group, the long-lived group had more naive CD4+ T cells, fewer expanded clones and increased TCR diversity, suggesting age selection. Because donor CMV infection status was unknown, age-related changes in expanded clonotypes were potentially confounded. There was a strong correlation between observed TCR beta diversity and the percentage of naive T cells measured by flow cytometry.

Library construction relied on 5' RACE. Sequencing was performed on an Illumina HiSeq 2500. A second PCR of about 7 to 12 cycles was run with a J-beta primer mix and a sample-barcoded 5' primer. Each TCR beta cDNA molecule received a unique molecular identifier from a template-switch 5' adaptor carrying 12 random nucleotides. Each sample yielded at least 2.5 million CDR3-containing paired-end reads. All of the RNA was converted into first-strand cDNA using the Mint cDNA synthesis kit, with a TRBC-specific oligonucleotide serving as the primer. Following uracil-DNA glycosylase treatment, a first 18-cycle PCR with universal primers M1SS and BC2_uni_R was performed on all cDNA. The authors processed their data as follows. For normalization, 1 million high-quality reads were randomly selected from each sample, with every read carrying a distinct molecular identifier. Reads with shared molecular identifiers were discarded instead of being binned into consensus sequences. MiTCR, run with a Q25 quality threshold and the strictest error-elimination algorithm, handled CDR3 identification, clonotype clustering and error correction. Lower-bound total TCR beta diversity was estimated with a nonparametric unseen species model using Euler transformation. The public reads were quality trimmed at Q25 with fastp and then assembled into clones with MiXCR by TCRdb, keeping productive beta chains. Every distinct CDR3 protein forms one entry, paired with its most common genes and DNA. The V and J calls here are based on TCRdb, not the publication. The table for this sample lists about 1.8 million distinct CDR3 sequences; around 48% of them were counted only once. 2.1% of the sample comes from the top ten.

The donors were around 39 Caucasian individuals from Russia, aged roughly 6 to 100 years, who were systemically healthy. Around 9.8 milliliters of peripheral blood were collected from each donor into EDTA-treated Vacutainer tubes. Ficoll-Paque density-gradient centrifugation was used to isolate PBMCs, with at least 7 million per sample. Trizol reagent was used to extract total RNA from the PBMCs, yielding at least 6 micrograms per sample. For every donor, an aliquot of PBMCs went through flow cytometry to measure the percentages of naive CD45RAhigh/CD27high T cells. CDR1 ENHRY and CDR2 SYGVKD are derived from the germline V gene. Relative to germline, V is 0 bases shorter and J is 1 base shorter, with 13 bases between their ends. The CDR3 numbers 17 residues from cysteine through phenylalanine. Kept here is only the CDR3 DNA, which spans 51 bases and is read in frame from base 1. A remark on this clonotype: Its antigen target is currently unknown. No base qualities exist here, and no much larger clone lies one base off it.

Sequenced: blood. The rearrangement combines TRBV10-3 with TRBJ2-4, with the D call perhaps TRBD1 or TRBD2, each one matching 5 bases. This clonotype was sampled from a woman between 35 and 50 years old in good health. The CDR3 sequence is CAISESGGGAAKNIQYF. The bases are TGTGCCATCAGTGAGTCAGGTGGGGGAGCGGCCAAAAACATTCAGTACTTC.